In this sample, the clone carrying this TCR beta chain turned up a few times. This entry belongs to a study of shared clonotypes between healthy human individuals. Unsorted samples relied on 89 million or so PBMCs, which served as the source of genomic DNA. In the original processing: ImmunoSEQ output lacked quality scores and full-length reads, limiting matched filtering. TCRdb keeps only in-frame clones here, not all; method: immunoSEQ multiplex PCR. That table is the source of V, J and clone size, and D and trimming were worked out from the DNA. The sample records about 460,000 clones, over 60% being singletons. The clonotype was recovered from a woman in her thirties or forties in good health. Some clones in this sample may be carry-over from other donors' samples. Source material: PBMCs.

CDR3 bases: TGTGCCTGGAGTGTTTGGACAGGGGGTTCACCCCTCCACTTT. Translated: CAWSVWTGGSPLHF. V is TRBV30 and J is TRBJ1-6; TRBD1 agrees at 10 bases. This CDR3 region has 14 residues. After removal of 0 bases from V and 9 bases from J, the junction contained 2 bases not matched to a gene. Germline CDR1 GTSNPN, CDR2 SVGIG (reference sequence).